Below, 2 T cell receptor beta chains from the same sample are listed, as sequenced in a study of blood T cells in healthy people across ages. For the second PCR, which ran for 7 to 11 cycles, a sample-barcoded 5' primer and a J-beta primer mix were used. TCRdb reprocessed the 5' RACE reads with MiXCR, giving one entry per CDR3 protein. The sample yields about 1.6 million distinct CDR3 sequences, about 31% seen once. The sequencing sample was made of blood. The receptors shown here come from a woman younger than 45 in good health.

DNA for the CDR3: TGTGCCAGCAGCTTAGAGAGATTGGCTTACGAGCAGTACTTC. Its translation: CASSLERLAYEQYF. The chain employs TRBV11-2 and TRBJ2-7; D call uncertain. The CDR3 is made up of 14 amino acids. Deletions cut 0 bases from V and 4 bases from J, with 10 bases between. CDR1 is SGHAT and CDR2 is FQNNGV in the germline V gene.

The rearrangement uses TRBV7-8 and TRBJ2-3; D gene uncertain. The length of the CDR3 is 12 residues. Germline CDR1 and CDR2: SGHVS and FQNEAQ. V lost 5 bases to trimming and J lost 6 bases, with 9 bases between them. The CDR3 DNA is TGTGCCAGCAGCCATGGGTGGGATACGCAGTATTTT. Amino acid sequence: CASSHGWDTQYF.